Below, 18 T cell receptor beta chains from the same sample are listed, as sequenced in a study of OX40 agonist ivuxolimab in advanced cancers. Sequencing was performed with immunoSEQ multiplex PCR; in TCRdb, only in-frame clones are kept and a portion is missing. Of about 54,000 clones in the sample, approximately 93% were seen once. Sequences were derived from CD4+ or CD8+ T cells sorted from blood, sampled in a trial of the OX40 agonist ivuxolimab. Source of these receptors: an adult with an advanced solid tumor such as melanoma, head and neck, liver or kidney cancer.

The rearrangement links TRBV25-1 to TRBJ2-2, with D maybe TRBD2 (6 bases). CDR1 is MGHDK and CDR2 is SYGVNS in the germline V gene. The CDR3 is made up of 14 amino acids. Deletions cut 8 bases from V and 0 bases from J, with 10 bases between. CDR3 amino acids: CASAGLSNTGELFF. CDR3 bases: TGTGCCAGCGCGGGGCTGTCGAACACCGGGGAGCTGTTTTTT.

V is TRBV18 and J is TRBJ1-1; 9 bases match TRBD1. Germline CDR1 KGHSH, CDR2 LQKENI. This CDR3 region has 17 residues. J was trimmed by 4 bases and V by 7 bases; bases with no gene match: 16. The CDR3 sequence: CASFTFGTGSFRTEAFF. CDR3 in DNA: TGTGCCAGCTTCACATTCGGGACAGGGTCGTTTCGCACTGAAGCTTTCTTT.

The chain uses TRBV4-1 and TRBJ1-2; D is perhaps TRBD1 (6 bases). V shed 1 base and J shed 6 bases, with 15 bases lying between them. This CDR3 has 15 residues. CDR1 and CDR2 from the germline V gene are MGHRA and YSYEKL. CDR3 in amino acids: CASSQVGDKRNGYTF. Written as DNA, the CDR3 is TGCGCCAGCAGCCAAGTAGGGGACAAACGAAATGGCTACACCTTC.

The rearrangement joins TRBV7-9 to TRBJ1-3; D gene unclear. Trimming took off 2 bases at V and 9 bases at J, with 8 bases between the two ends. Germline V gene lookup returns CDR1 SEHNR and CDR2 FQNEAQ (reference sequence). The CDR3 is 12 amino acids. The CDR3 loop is CASSLIGSTIYF. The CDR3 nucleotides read TGTGCCAGCAGCTTAATTGGATCCACCATATATTTT.

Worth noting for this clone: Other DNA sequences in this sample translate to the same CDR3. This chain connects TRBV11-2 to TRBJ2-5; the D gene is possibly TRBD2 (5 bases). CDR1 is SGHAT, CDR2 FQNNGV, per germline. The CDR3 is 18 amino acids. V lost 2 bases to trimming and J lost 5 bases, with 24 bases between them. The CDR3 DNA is TGTGCCAGCAGCTTAAAATCCGCGGGCTTGCCCAGTGAGGAGACCCAGTACTTC. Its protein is CASSLKSAGLPSEETQYF.

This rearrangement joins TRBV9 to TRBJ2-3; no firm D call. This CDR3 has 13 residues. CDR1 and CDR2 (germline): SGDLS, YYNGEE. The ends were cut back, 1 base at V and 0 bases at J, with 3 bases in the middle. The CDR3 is CASSVSSTDTQYF. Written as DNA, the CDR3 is TGTGCCAGCAGCGTATCTAGCACAGATACGCAGTATTTT.

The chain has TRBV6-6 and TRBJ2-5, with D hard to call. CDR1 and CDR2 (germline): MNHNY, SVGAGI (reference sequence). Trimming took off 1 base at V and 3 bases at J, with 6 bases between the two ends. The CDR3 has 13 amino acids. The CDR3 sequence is CASSYWRKETQYF. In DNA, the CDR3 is TGTGCCAGCAGTTACTGGCGAAAAGAGACCCAGTACTTC.

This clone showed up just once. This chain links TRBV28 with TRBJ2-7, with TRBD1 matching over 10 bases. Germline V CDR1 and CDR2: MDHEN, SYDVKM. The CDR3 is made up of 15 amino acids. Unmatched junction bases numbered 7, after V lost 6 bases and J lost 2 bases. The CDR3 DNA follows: TGTGCCAGCAGCCGTCCCGGGACAGGGGCCTACGAGCAGTACTTC. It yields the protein CASSRPGTGAYEQYF.

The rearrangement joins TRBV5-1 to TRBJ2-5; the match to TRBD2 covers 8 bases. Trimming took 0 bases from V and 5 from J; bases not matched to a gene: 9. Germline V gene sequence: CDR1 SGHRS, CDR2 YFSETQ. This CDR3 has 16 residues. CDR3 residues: CASSLVISGRGETQYF. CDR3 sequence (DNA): TGCGCCAGCAGCTTGGTCATCAGCGGGAGAGGGGAGACCCAGTACTTC.

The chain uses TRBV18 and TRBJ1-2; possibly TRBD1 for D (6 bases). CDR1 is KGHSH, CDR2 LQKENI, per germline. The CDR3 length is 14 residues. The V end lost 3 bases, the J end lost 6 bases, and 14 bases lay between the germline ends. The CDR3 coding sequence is TGTGCCAGCTCACCCCAGACAGGCTCAGATGGCTACACCTTC. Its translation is CASSPQTGSDGYTF.

The DNA of the CDR3 is TGTGCCAGCAGCCGTACCGGGAGGGAGCAGTACTTC. It translates to CASSRTGREQYF. V is TRBV13 and J is TRBJ2-7, with TRBD2 matching over 7 bases. CDR3 size: 12 residues. Germline V gene data show CDR1 as PRHDT and CDR2 as FYEKMQ (reference sequence). V dropped 5 bases and J dropped 7; count of bases not matched to a gene: 5.

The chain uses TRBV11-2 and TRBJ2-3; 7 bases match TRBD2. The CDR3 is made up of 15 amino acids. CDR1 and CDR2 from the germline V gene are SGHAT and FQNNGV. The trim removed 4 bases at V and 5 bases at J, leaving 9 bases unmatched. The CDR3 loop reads CASSSLGGGEDTQYF. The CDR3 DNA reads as TGTGCCAGCAGCTCCCTGGGGGGGGGAGAAGATACGCAGTATTTT.

The CDR3 coding sequence is TGTGCCAGTAGTAGAGGGGGGGCGCGCGTCTATGGCTACACCTTC. Encoded protein: CASSRGGARVYGYTF. The rearrangement links TRBV19 to TRBJ1-2, with D possibly matching TRBD1 (6 bases). CDR1 LNHDA and CDR2 SQIVND come from the germline V gene (reference sequence). The CDR3 length is 15 residues. V shed 4 bases and J shed 4 bases, with 16 bases lying between them.

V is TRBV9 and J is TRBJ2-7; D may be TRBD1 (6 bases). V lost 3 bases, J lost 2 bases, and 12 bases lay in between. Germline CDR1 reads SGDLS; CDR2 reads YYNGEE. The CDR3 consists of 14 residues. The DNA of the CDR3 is TGTGCCAGCAGCGCCCGGACAGACCCCTACGAGCAGTACTTC. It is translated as CASSARTDPYEQYF.

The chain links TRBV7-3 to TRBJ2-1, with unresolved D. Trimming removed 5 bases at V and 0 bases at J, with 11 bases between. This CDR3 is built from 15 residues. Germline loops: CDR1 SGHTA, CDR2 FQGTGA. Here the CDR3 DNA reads TGTGCCAGCAGCGTAGGACGGAGCTCCTACAATGAGCAGTTCTTC. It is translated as CASSVGRSSYNEQFF.

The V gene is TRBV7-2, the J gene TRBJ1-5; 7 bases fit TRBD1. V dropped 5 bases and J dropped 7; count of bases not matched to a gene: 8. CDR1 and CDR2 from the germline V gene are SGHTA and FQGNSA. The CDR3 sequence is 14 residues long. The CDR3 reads CASSPRQGGQPQHF. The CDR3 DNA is TGTGCCAGCAGCCCCCGACAGGGCGGCCAGCCCCAGCATTTT.

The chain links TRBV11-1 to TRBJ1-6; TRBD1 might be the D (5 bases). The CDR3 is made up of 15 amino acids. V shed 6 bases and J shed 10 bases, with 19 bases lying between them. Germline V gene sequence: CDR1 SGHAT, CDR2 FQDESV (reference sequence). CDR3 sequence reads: CASRSGLGGESPLHF. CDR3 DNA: TGTGCCAGCAGGTCGGGACTCGGCGGGGAATCACCCCTCCACTTT.

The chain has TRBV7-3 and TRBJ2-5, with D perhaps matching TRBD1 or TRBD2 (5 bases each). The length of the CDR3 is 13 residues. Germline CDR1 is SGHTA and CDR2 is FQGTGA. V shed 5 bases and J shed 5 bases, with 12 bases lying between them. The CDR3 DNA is TGTGCCAGCAGCCGAGGGGTCACGGAGACCCAGTACTTC. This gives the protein CASSRGVTETQYF.